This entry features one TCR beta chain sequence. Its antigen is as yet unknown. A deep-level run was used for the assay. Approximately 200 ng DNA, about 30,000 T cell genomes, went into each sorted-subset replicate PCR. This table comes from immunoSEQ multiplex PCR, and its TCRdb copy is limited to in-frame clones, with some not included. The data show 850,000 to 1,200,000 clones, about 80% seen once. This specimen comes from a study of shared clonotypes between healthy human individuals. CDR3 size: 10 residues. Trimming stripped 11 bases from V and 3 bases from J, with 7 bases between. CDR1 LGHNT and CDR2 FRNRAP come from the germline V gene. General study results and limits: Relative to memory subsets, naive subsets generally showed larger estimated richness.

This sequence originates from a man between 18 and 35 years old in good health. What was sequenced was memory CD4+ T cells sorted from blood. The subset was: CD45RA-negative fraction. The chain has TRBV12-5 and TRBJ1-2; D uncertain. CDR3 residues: CASGDYGYTF. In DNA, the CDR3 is TGTGCTTCGGGTGACTATGGCTACACCTTC.